This T cell receptor (beta chain) appears in the sequencing data of a study of blood T cell repertoires in COVID-19. Here immunoSEQ multiplex PCR was the method, and the copy in TCRdb shows in-frame clones only, minus some. The table shows 100,000 to 150,000 clones, with around 80% occurring only once. V was pared by 4 bases and J by 11 bases, with 17 bases between. This CDR3 spans 13 amino acids. Germline-derived CDR1 and CDR2 are MDHEN and SYDVKM. Sequencing was carried out using peripheral blood. The clonotype comes from a man at least 80 years old with active or convalescent COVID-19. The genes are TRBV28 and TRBJ1-1; unclear D gene. CDR3 loop: CASSSSMTRAAFF. CDR3 DNA sequence: TGTGCCAGCAGTTCCTCTATGACCAGAGCGGCTTTCTTT.